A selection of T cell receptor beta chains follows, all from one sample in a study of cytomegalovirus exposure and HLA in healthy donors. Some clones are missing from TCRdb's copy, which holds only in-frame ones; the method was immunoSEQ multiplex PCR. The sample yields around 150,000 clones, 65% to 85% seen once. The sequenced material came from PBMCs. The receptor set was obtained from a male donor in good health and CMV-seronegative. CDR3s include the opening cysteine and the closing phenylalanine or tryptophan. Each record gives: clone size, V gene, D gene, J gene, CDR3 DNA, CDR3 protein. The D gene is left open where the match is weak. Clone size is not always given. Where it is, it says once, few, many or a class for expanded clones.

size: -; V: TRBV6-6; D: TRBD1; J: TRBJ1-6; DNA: TGTGCCAGCAGCGCCGCGGGGACAGGGATTTCTTCACCCCTCCACTTT; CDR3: CASSAAGTGISSPLHF
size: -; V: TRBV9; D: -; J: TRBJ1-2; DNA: TGTGCCAGCAACTCTTGGCGGGTCCGCTATGGCTACACCTTC; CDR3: CASNSWRVRYGYTF
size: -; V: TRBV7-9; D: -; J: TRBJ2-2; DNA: TGTGCCAGCAGCCCGCCGGCCTCCGTAGGGGACGGGGAGCTGTTTTTT; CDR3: CASSPPASVGDGELFF
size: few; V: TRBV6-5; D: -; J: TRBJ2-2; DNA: TGTGCCAGCAGTCCGTCAGGGGACACCGGGGAGCTGTTTTTT; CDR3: CASSPSGDTGELFF
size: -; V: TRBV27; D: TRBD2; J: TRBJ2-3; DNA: TGTGCCAGCAGTTTAGGGTTAGCGGGAGTGCTAGATACGCAGTATTTT; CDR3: CASSLGLAGVLDTQYF
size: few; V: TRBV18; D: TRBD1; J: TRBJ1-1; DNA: TGTGCCAGCTCACGACGGACAGGGCATCGCACTGAAGCTTTCTTT; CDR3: CASSRRTGHRTEAFF
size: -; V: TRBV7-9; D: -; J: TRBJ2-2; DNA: TGTGCCAGCAGCCCGTGGGGGGTGAACACCGGGGAGCTGTTTTTT; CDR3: CASSPWGVNTGELFF
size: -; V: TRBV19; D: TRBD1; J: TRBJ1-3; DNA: TGTGCCAGTAGATTCTCTACCGGGACAGGGGGAGCTGGAAACACCATATATTTT; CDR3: CASRFSTGTGGAGNTIYF
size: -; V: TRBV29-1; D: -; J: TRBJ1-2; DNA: TGCAGCGTTGAAGCTCTCACGCGAACTTATGGCTACACCTTC; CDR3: CSVEALTRTYGYTF
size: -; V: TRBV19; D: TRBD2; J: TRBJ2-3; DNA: TGTGCCAGTAGTATACCCGACGGGACTAGCGGGAGAGTAATAACAGATACGCAGTATTTT; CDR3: CASSIPDGTSGRVITDTQYF
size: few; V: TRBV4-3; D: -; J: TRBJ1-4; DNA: TGCGCCAGCAGCCAAGTGTCAGTTGGAGGTGAAAAACTGTTTTTT; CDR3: CASSQVSVGGEKLFF
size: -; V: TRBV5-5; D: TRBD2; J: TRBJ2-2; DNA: TGTGCCAGCAGCTTGCTCCTAGCGGGAGATACCGGGGAGCTGTTTTTT; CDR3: CASSLLLAGDTGELFF
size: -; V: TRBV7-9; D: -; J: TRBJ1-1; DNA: TGTGCCAGCAGCTTAGTAATGAGTATGCCCCCTAAAGCTTTCTTT; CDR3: CASSLVMSMPPKAFF
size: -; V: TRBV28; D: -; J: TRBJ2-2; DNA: TGTGCCAGCAGTTTATCCCCTCTGGGGAGATTGAACACCGGGGAGCTGTTTTTT; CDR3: CASSLSPLGRLNTGELFF
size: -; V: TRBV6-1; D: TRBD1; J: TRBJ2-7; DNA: TGTGCCAGCAGTCTAACAGGGGGCGGTTTCTACGAGCAGTACTTC; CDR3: CASSLTGGGFYEQYF
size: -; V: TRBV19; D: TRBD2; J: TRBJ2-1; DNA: TGTGCCAGTAGTATAAGGGGATTAGCGGGAGGGCCCCCGAGTGAGCAGTTCTTC; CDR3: CASSIRGLAGGPPSEQFF
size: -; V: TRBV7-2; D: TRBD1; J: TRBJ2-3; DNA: TGTGCCAGCAGCCCCCGGACAGGGGAAAAGACAGATACGCAGTATTTT; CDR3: CASSPRTGEKTDTQYF
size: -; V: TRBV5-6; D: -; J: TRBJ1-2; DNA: TGTGCCAGCAGCCGGAAGGCGGGGGGGAATCTCTATGGCTACACCTTC; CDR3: CASSRKAGGNLYGYTF
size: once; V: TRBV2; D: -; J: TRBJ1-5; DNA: TGTGCCAGCGTCGGACACTATAGCAATCAGCCCCAGCATTTT; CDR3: CASVGHYSNQPQHF
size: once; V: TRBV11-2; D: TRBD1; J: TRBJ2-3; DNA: TGTGCCAGCAGCTTCGGGGAGACAGGGGGCACAGATACGCAGTATTTT; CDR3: CASSFGETGGTDTQYF
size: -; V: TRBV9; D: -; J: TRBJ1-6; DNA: TGTGCCAGCAGCGTAGCGGGATCCCCCCCCCTCCACTTT; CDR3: CASSVAGSPPLHF
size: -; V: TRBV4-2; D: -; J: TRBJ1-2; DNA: TGTGCCAGCAGCCCCGGGACACGGGACTATGGCTACACCTTC; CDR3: CASSPGTRDYGYTF
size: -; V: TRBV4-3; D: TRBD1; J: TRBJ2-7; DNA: TGCGCCAGCAGCCAAGATCGCCTGGACAGGGCCAACTCCTACGAGCAGTACTTC; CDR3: CASSQDRLDRANSYEQYF
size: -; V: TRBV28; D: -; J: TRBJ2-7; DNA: TGTGCCAGCAGTTTAGCGGCGGCAGACCTAAACGAGCAGTACTTC; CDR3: CASSLAAADLNEQYF
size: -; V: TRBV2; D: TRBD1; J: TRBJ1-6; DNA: TGTGCCAGCACAAGTACCGGGACAGGGCATTCACCCCTCCACTTT; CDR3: CASTSTGTGHSPLHF
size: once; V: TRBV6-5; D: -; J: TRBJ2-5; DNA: TGTGCCAGCAGTCCCCAACCGGGGGAAGAGACCCAGTACTTC; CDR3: CASSPQPGEETQYF
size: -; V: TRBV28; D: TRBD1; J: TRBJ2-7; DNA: TGTGCCAGCAGTTTCTTCGGACAGGGCTACGAGCAGTACTTC; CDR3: CASSFFGQGYEQYF
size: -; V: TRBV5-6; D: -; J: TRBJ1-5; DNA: TGTGCCAGCAGCACACGACAGAGCAATCAGCCCCAGCATTTT; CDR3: CASSTRQSNQPQHF
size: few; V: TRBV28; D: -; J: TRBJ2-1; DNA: TGTGCCAGCAGTTTCCTACCGACCTACAATGAGCAGTTCTTC; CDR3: CASSFLPTYNEQFF
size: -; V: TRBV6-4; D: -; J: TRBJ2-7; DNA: TGTGCCAGCAGTGAGCAGGCGGGCTCCTACGAGCAGTACTTC; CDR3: CASSEQAGSYEQYF
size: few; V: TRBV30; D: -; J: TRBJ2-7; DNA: TGTGCCTGGAGTCCTAGCTACGAGCAGTACTTC; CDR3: CAWSPSYEQYF
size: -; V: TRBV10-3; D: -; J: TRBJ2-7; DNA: TGTGCCATCAGTCGCCTGGATGGGGCAGCCTACGAGCAGTACTTC; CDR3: CAISRLDGAAYEQYF
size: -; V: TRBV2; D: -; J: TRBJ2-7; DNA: TGTGCCAGCAGTGCACGAGGAACCTACGAGCAGTACTTC; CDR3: CASSARGTYEQYF
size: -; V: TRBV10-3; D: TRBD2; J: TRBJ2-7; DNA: TGTGCCACCCATGGGACTAGCGACACGGATTTCTCCTACGAGCAGTACTTC; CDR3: CATHGTSDTDFSYEQYF
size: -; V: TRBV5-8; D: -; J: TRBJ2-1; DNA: TGTGCCAGCAGCTTGGTTAGGGCTAGCAGATACAATGAGCAGTTCTTC; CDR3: CASSLVRASRYNEQFF
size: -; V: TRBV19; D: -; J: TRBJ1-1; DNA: TGTGCCAGTGAAATTACAGTGAACACTGAAGCTTTCTTT; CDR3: CASEITVNTEAFF
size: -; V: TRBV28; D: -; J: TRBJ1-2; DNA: TGTGCCAGCAGTTTACGGTTGGGGCAGGCCAACTATGGCTACACCTTC; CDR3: CASSLRLGQANYGYTF
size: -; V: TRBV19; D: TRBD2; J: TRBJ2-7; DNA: TGTGCCAGTAGTATAAGAGAAAGCGGGACTCGAACCTACGAGCAGTACTTC; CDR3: CASSIRESGTRTYEQYF
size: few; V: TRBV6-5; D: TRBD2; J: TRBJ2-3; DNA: TGTGCCAGCAACCTAGCGGGGGGGACAGATACGCAGTATTTT; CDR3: CASNLAGGTDTQYF
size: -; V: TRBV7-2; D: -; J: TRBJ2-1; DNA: TGTGCCAGCAGCTTTTCATCCCTTCCCGGGGAGCAGTTCTTC; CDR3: CASSFSSLPGEQFF
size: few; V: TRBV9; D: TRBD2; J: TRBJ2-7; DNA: TGTGCCAGCAGCGCCCCTAGCGGGAGGTTCAACGAGCAGTACTTC; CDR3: CASSAPSGRFNEQYF
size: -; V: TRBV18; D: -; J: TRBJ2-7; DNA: TGTGCCAGCTCACCACCGGGGCAGGAGCAGTACTTC; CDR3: CASSPPGQEQYF
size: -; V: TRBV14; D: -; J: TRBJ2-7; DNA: TGTGCCAGCAGCCAACTGGCAGGGGGGGAGCAGTACTTC; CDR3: CASSQLAGGEQYF
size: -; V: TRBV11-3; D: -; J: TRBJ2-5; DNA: TGTGCCAGCAGCTTGGAGTTCCAAGAGACCCAGTACTTC; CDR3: CASSLEFQETQYF
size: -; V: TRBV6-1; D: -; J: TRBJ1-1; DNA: TGTGCCAGCAAGAGAGCCTATGAAGCTTTCTTT; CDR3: CASKRAYEAFF